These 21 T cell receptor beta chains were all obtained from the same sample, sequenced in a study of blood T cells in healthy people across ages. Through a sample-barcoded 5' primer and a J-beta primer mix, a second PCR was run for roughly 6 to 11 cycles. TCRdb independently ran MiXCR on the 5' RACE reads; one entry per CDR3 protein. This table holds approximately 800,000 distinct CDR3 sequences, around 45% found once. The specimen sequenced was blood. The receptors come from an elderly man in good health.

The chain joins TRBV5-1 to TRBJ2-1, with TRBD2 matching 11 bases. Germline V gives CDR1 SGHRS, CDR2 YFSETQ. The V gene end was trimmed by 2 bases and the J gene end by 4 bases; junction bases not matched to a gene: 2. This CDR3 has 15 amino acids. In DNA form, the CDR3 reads TGCGCCAGCAGCTTTACTAGCGGGGGTTACAATGAGCAGTTCTTC. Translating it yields CASSFTSGGYNEQFF.

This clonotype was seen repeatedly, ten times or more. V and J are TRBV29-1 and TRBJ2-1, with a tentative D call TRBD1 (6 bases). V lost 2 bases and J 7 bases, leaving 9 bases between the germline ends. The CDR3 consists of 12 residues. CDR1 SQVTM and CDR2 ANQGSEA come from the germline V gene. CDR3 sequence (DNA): TGCAGCGTTGAAAACAGGGTGAATGAGCAGTTCTTC. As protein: CSVENRVNEQFF.

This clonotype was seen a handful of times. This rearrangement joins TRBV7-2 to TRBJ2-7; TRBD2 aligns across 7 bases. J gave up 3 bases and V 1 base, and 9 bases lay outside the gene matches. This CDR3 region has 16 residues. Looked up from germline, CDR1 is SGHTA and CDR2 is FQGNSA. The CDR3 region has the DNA TGTGCCAGCAGCTTAGTGGCCAGCGGGGTGGGCTACGAGCAGTACTTC. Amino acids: CASSLVASGVGYEQYF.

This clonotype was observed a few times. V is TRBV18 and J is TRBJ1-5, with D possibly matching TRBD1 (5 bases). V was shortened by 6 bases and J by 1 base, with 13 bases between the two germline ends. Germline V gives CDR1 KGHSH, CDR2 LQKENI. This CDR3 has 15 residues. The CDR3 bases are TGTGCCAGCTCGGAGTGGGGGGTGAGCAATCAGCCCCAGCATTTT. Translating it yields CASSEWGVSNQPQHF.

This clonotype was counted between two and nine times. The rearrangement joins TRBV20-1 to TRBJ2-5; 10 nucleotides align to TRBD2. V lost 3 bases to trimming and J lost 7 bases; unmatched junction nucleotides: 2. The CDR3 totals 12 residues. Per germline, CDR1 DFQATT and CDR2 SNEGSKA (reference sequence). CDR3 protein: CSASPSGRTQYF. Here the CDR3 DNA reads TGCAGTGCTAGCCCTAGCGGGAGGACCCAGTACTTC.

CDR3 protein: CSATRPYRAGQETRYF. Here the CDR3 DNA reads TGCAGTGCTACCAGACCTTACAGGGCGGGCCAAGAGACCCGGTACTTC. The rearrangement uses TRBV20-1 and TRBJ2-7; D possibly corresponds to TRBD1 (6 bases). CDR3 size: 16 residues. V lost 4 bases and J 12 bases, leaving 31 bases between the germline ends. Germline CDR1 DFQATT, CDR2 SNEGSKA (reference sequence).

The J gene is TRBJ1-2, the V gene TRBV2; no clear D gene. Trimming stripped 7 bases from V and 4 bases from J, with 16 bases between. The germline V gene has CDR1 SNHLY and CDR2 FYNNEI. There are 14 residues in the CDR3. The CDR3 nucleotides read TGTGCCAGCACTCCGGGTCGAGTGGTCTATGGCTACACCTTC. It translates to CASTPGRVVYGYTF.

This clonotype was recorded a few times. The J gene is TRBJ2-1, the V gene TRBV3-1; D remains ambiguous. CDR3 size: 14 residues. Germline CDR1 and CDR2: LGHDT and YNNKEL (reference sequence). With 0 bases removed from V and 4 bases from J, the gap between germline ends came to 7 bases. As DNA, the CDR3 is TGTGCCAGCAGCCAAGATAGGGTTTACAATGAGCAGTTCTTC. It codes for CASSQDRVYNEQFF.

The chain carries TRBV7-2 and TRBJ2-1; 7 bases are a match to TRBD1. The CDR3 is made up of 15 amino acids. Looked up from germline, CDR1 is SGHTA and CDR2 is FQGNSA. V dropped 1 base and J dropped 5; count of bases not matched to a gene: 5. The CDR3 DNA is TGTGCCAGCAGCTTAGGTCGACAGGGTAACAATGAGCAGTTCTTC. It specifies CASSLGRQGNNEQFF.

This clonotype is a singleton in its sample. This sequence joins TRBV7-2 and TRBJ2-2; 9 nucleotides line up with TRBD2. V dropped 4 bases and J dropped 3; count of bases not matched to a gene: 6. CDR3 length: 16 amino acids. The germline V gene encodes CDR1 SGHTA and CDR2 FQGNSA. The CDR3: CASSSVAGVYTGELFF. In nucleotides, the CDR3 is TGTGCCAGCAGCTCCGTAGCGGGAGTATACACCGGGGAGCTGTTTTTT. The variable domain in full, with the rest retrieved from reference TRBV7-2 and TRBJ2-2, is GAGVSQSPSNKVTEKGKDVELRCDPISGHTALYWYRQSLGQGLEFLIYFQGNSAPDKSGLPSDRFSAERTGGSVSTLTIQRTQQEDSAVYLCASSSVAGVYTGELFFGEGSRLTVL.

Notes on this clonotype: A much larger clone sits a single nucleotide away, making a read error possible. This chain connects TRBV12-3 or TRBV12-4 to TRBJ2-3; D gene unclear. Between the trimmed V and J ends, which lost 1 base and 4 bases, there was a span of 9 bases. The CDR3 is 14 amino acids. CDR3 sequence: CASSLGRRADTQYF. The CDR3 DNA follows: TGTGCCAGCAGTTTAGGGAGAAGAGCAGATACGCAGTATTTT.

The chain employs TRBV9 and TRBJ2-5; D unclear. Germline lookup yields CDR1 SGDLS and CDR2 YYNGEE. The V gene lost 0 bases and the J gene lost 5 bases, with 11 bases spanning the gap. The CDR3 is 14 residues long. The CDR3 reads CASSVVQSPETQYF. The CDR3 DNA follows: TGTGCCAGCAGCGTAGTGCAGTCCCCGGAGACCCAGTACTTC. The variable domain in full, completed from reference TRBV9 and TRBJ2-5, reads DSGVTQTPKHLITATGQRVTLRCSPRSGDLSVYWYQQSLDQGLQFLIQYYNGEERAKGNILERFSAQQFPDLHSELNLSSLELGDSALYFCASSVVQSPETQYFGPGTRLLVL.

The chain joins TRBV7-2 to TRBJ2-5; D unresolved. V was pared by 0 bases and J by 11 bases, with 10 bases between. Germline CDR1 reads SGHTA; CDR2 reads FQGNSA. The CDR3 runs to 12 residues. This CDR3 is CASSLASLPQYF. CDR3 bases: TGTGCCAGCAGCTTAGCCAGTTTACCGCAGTACTTC.

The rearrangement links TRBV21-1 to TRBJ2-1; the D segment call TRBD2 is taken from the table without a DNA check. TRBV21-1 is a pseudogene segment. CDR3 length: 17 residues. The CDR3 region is CASSPRTSGEPYNEQFF. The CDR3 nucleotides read TGTGCCAGCAGCCCCCGGACTAGCGGAGAACCCTACAATGAGCAGTTCTTC.

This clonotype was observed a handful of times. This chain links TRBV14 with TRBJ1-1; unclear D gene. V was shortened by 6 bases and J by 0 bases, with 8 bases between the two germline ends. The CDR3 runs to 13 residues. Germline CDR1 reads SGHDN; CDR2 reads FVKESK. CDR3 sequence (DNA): TGTGCCAGCAGTAGGTCTATGAACACTGAAGCTTTCTTT. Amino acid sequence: CASSRSMNTEAFF. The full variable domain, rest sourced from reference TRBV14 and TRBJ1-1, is EAGVTQFPSHSVIEKGQTVTLRCDPISGHDNLYWYRRVMGKEIKFLLHFVKESKQDESGMPNNRFLAERTGGTYSTLKVQPAELEDSGVYFCASSRSMNTEAFFGQGTRLTVV.

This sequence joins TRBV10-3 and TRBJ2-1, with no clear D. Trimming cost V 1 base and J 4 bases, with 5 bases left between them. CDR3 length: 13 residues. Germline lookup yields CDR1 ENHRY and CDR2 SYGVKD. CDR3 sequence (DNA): TGTGCCATCAGTGAGTATAATTACAATGAGCAGTTCTTC. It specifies CAISEYNYNEQFF.

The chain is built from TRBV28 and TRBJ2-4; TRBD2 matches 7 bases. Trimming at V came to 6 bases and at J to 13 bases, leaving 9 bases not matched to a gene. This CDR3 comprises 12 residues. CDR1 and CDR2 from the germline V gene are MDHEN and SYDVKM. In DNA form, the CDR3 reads TGTGCCAGCAGCTTCCGGGGGGTCGGGCAGTACTTC. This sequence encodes CASSFRGVGQYF.

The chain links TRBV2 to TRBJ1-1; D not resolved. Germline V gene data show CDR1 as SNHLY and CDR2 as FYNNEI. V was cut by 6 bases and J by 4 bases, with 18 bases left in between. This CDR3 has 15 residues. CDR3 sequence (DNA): TGTGCCAGCAGCCCCCTTAGAGGCTCAGGCACTGAAGCTTTCTTT. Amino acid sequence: CASSPLRGSGTEAFF.

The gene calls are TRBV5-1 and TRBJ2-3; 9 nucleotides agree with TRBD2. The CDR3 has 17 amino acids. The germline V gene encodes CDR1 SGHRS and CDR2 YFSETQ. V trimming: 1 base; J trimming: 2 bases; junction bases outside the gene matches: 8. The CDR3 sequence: CASSLFFSGGTTDTQYF. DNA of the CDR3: TGCGCCAGCAGCTTGTTTTTTAGCGGGGGCACCACAGATACGCAGTATTTT.

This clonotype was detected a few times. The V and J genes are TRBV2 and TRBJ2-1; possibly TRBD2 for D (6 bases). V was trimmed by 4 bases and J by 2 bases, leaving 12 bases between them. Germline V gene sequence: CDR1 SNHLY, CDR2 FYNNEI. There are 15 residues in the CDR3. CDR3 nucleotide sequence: TGTGCCAGCAGTGTTTTTAGCGGCACCTACAATGAGCAGTTCTTC. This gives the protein CASSVFSGTYNEQFF.

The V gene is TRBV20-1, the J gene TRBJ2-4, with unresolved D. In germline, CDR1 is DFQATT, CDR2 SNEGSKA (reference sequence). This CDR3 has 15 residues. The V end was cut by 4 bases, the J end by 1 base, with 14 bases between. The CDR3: CSAKSLTSAKNIQYF. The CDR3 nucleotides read TGCAGTGCTAAATCTTTGACATCGGCCAAAAACATTCAGTACTTC.